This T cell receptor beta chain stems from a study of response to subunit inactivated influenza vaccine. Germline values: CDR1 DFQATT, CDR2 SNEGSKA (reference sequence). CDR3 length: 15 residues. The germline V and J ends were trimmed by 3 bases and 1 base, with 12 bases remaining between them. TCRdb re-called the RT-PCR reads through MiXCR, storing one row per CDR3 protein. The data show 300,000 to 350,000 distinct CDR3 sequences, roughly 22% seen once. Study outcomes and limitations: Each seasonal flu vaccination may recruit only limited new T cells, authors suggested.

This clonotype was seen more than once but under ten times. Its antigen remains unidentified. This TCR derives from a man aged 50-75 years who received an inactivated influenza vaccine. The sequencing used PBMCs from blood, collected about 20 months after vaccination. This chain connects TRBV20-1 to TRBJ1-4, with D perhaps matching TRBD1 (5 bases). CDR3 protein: CSASSGRETNEKLFF. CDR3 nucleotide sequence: TGCAGTGCTAGTTCAGGGAGAGAAACTAATGAAAAACTGTTTTTT.